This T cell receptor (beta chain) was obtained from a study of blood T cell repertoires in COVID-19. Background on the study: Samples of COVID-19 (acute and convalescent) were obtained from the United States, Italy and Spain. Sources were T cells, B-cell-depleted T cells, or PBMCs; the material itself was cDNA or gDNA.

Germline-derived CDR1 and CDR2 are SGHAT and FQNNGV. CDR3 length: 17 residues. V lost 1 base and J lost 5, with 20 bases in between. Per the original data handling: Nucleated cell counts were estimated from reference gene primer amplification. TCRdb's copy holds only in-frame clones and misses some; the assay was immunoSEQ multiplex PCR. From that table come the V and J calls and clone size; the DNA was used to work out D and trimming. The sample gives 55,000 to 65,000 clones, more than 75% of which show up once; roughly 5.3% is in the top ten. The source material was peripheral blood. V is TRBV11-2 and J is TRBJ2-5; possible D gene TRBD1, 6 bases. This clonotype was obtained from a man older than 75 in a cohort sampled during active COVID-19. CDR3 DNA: TGTGCCAGCAGCTTAGCGCCCGCGACAGGAGGTTGGGAGACCCAGTACTTC. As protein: CASSLAPATGGWETQYF.